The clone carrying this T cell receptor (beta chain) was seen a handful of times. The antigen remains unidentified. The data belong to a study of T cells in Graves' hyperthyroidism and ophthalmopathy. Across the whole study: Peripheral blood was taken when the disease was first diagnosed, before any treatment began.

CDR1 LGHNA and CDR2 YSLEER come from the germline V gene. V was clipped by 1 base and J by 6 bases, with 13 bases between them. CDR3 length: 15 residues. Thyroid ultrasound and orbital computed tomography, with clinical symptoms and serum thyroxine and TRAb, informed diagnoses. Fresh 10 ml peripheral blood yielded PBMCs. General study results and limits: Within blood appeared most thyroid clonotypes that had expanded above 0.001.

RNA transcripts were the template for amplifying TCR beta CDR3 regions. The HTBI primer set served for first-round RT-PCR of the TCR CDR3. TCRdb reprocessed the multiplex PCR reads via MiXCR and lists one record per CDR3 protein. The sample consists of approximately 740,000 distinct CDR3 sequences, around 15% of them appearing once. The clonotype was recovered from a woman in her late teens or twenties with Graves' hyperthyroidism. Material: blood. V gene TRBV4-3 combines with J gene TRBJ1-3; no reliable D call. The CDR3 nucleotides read TGCGCCAGCAGCCAAGCCCCATCTGGAAAAAACACCATATATTTT. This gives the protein CASSQAPSGKNTIYF.